This TCR beta chain was documented in a study of blood T cells in healthy people across ages. Caucasian individuals from Russia who were healthy and aged about 6 to 100 acted as donors. Worth noting for this clonotype: Its antigen is as yet unknown. A read error may produce the germline difference seen at one junction end.

The V gene's germline CDR1 is MDHEN and CDR2 SYDVKM. The CDR3 covers 14 residues. Study findings and constraints: Higher diversity, along with more naive CD4+ cells, distinguished long-lived donors from aged donors.

Next came a second PCR, run for about 6 to 12 cycles, which used a sample-barcoded 5' primer along with a J-beta primer mix. TCRdb redid the calling of the 5' RACE reads with MiXCR, one entry per CDR3 protein. Of approximately 2,000,000 distinct CDR3 sequences detected, about two fifths appear once; the ten largest clones hold approximately 22%. The receptor's source is a human donor in good health. This chain uses TRBV28 with TRBJ2-1; 7 nucleotides match TRBD1. Sample: blood. The CDR3 sequence: CATHDRAGYNEQFF. The CDR3 nucleotides read TGCGCCACCCATGACAGGGCAGGCTACAATGAGCAGTTCTTC.